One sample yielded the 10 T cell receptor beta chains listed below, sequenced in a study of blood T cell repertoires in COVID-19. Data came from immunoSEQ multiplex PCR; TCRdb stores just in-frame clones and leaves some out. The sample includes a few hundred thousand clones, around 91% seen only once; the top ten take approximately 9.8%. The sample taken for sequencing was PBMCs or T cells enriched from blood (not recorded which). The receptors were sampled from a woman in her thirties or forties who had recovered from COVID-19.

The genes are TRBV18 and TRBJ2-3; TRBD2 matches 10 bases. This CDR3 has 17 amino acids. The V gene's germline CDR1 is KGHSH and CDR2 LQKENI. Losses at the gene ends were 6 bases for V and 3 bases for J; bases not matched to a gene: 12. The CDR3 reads CASSRDLLAGTTDTQYF. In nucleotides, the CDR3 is TGTGCCAGCTCCAGGGATTTACTAGCGGGGACGACAGATACGCAGTATTTT.

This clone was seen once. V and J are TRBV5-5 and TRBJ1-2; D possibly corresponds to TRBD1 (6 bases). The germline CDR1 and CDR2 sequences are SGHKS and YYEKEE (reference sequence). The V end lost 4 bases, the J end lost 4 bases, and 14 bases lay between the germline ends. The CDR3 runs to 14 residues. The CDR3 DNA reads TGTGCCAGCAGCCGGGACACCTCGCCCTATGGCTACACCTTC. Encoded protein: CASSRDTSPYGYTF.

The CDR3: CATAGTGDLFGYTF. CDR3 DNA sequence: TGTGCCACCGCCGGGACAGGCGACCTTTTTGGCTACACCTTC. The chain is built from TRBV10-3 and TRBJ1-2, with 8 bases that match TRBD1. Germline values: CDR1 ENHRY, CDR2 SYGVKD. The CDR3 extends over 14 amino acids. V was clipped by 10 bases and J by 7 bases; unmatched bases: 14.

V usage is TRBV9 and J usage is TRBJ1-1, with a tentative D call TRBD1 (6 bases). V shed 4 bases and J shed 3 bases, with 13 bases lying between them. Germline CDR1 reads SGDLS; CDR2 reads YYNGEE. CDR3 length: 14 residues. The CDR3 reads CASSRRGAHTEAFF. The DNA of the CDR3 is TGTGCCAGCAGCCGGCGGGGGGCGCACACTGAAGCTTTCTTT.

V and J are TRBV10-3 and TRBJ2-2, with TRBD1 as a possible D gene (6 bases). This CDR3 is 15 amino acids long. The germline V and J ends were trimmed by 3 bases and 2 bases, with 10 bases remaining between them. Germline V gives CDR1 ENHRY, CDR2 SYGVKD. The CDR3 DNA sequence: TGTGCCATCAGTGACAGGGGATCTAACACCGGGGAGCTGTTTTTT. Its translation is CAISDRGSNTGELFF.

CDR3 in amino acids: CASSPRVGGNTEAFF. For the CDR3, the DNA is TGTGCCAGCAGTCCCCGGGTAGGGGGGAACACTGAAGCTTTCTTT. The chain uses TRBV28 and TRBJ1-1; possible D gene TRBD1, 6 bases. Germline CDR1 and CDR2: MDHEN and SYDVKM. The V end was cut by 5 bases, the J end by 1 base, with 14 bases between. CDR3 size: 15 residues.

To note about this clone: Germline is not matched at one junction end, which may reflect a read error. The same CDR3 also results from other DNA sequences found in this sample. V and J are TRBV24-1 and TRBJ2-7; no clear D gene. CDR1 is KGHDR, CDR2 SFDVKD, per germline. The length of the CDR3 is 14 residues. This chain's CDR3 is CATSARQNPYEQYF. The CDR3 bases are TGTGCCACCAGTGCGAGGCAGAACCCCTACGAGCAATACTTC.

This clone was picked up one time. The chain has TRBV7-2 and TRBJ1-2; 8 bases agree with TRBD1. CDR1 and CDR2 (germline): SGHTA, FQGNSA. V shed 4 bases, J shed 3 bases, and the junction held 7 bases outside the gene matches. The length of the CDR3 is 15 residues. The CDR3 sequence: CASSSAGGRHYGYTF. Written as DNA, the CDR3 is TGTGCCAGCAGCTCAGCAGGGGGCAGACACTATGGCTACACCTTC.

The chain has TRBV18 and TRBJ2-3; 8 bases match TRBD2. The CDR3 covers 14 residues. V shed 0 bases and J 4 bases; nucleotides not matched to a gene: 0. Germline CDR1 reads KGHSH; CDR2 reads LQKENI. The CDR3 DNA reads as TGTGCCAGCTCACCACCCGGGGGGGCAGATACGCAGTATTTT. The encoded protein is CASSPPGGADTQYF.

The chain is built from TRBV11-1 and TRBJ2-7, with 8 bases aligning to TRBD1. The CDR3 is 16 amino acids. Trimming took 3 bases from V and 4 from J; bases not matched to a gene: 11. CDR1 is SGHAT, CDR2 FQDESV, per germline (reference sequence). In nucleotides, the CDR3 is TGTGCCAGCAGCTTCATGGGGCAGGGGGCCGCATACGAGCAGTACTTC. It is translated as CASSFMGQGAAYEQYF.